These T cell receptor beta chains were read from a single sample in a study of blood T cells in healthy people across ages. One entry per CDR3 protein, called by TCRdb with MiXCR from the 5' RACE reads. The data hold some 560,000 distinct CDR3 sequences, with roughly a quarter observed a single time. This sample was shared with a second study, whose subject was T cells of mothers and their children.

Source material: blood. These receptors were collected from a boy between 2 and 15 years old in good health. The CDR3 runs from the conserved cysteine through the conserved F or W. A D gene is named only where the DNA matches it firmly. Not every row has a clone size; where given, it reads once, few, many or a size class.

>few|-|TRBJ1-6|TRBV7-9
TGTGCCAGCAAGGAAAAGGGCTACAATTCACCCCTCCACTTT
CASKEKGYNSPLHF
>-|TRBD1|TRBJ2-5|TRBV28
TGTGCCAGCACCACGACAGGGTCGTCGTACTTC
CASTTTGSSYF
>-|TRBD2|TRBJ2-5|TRBV7-9
TGTGCCAGCAGCTTTAACCAGGCTAGCGGGAGGCAGGAGACCCAGTACTTC
CASSFNQASGRQETQYF
>-|TRBD1|TRBJ2-7|TRBV7-9
TGTGCCAGCAGCGGCCGGGACAGCCCCTACGAGCAGTACTTC
CASSGRDSPYEQYF
>-|TRBD2|TRBJ2-3|TRBV5-1
TGCGCCAGCAGAACCGACAGCGGGGGACTAACAGATACGCAGTATTTT
CASRTDSGGLTDTQYF
>-|-|TRBJ2-4|TRBV21-1
TGTGCCAGCAGCAAAGAAAACTCCATACATGTAGCCAAAAACATTCAGTACTTC
CASSKENSIHVAKNIQYF
>-|TRBD2|TRBJ2-2|TRBV6-5
TGTGCCAGCAGTTACTCGGTAGCGGGAGGGGTTAACGGGGAGCTGTTTTTT
CASSYSVAGGVNGELFF
>-|-|TRBJ2-2|TRBV27
TGTGCCAGCAGGCACACAGGGACCGGGGAGCTGTTTTTT
CASRHTGTGELFF
>few|-|TRBJ2-7|TRBV20-1
TGCAGTGCTAGGGGAGACAGCGACTACGAGCAGTACTTC
CSARGDSDYEQYF
>-|-|TRBJ2-7|TRBV5-1
TGCGCCAGCAGCGGTGCACAGGGCTACGAGCAGTACTTC
CASSGAQGYEQYF
>-|-|TRBJ2-7|TRBV6-5
TGTGCCAGCAGTTCGGGGCTCCTGTTAGAGCAGTACTTC
CASSSGLLLEQYF
>-|-|TRBJ1-1|TRBV12-3/TRBV12-4
TGTGCCAGCAGTCAATGGTGGGGGGACACTGAAGCTTTCTTT
CASSQWWGDTEAFF
>few|-|TRBJ1-1|TRBV29-1
TGCAGCGTTGAAAGGCGTATGAACACTGAAGCTTTCTTT
CSVERRMNTEAFF
>-|-|TRBJ1-5|TRBV7-2
TGTGCCAGCAGCCCCCGTGGGGGTGAACAGCCCCAGCATTTT
CASSPRGGEQPQHF
>few|TRBD1|TRBJ2-7|TRBV12-3/TRBV12-4
TGTGCCAGCAGTTCCTTCCCGGGACAGATATCTTACGAGCAGTACTTC
CASSSFPGQISYEQYF
>-|-|TRBJ1-1|TRBV12-3/TRBV12-4
TGTGCCAGCAGTTTAGAGTCCGCCCTTGGGGCTTTCTTT
CASSLESALGAFF
>few|-|TRBJ2-1|TRBV9
TGTGCCAGCAGCGTAGGGGATGAGCAGTTCTTC
CASSVGDEQFF